This T cell receptor (beta chain) was observed in a study of CD8 T cells in Susac syndrome. CDR3 length: 15 amino acids. The germline CDR1 and CDR2 sequences are LGHDT and YNNKEL (reference sequence). V was shortened by 4 bases and J by 5 bases, with 17 bases between the two germline ends. RNA, at roughly 0.45 to 1 ug, was reverse transcribed with random hexamers. Using its own MiXCR run on the immunoSEQ multiplex PCR reads, TCRdb lists one record per CDR3 protein. This sample has roughly 70,000 distinct CDR3 sequences, with 96% found just once. TCR beta was sequenced from blood CD8+ and CD4+ T cells.

The clonotype originates from a human donor with multiple sclerosis. This chain connects TRBV3-1 to TRBJ2-5; D remains ambiguous. The sample was CD4+ T cells from PBMCs. The CDR3 DNA reads TGTGCCAGCAGCCCCAAGGAATCATTAGGGGAGACCCAGTACTTC. Its protein product is CASSPKESLGETQYF.